This is a list of T cell receptor beta chains from one sample in a study of T cells in Graves' hyperthyroidism and ophthalmopathy. TCRdb reanalysed the multiplex PCR reads using MiXCR and keeps one entry per CDR3 protein. The sample carries fewer than 400,000 distinct CDR3 sequences, about an eighth recorded once. Sequenced input: blood. The receptors were sampled from a man between 45 and 60 years old with Graves' ophthalmopathy. CDR3s include the opening cysteine and the closing phenylalanine or tryptophan. The listing skips clone size in some rows; elsewhere it reads once, few, many or a size class.

length	V	size	CDR3
14	TRBV6-1	few	CASKTGLDSGEQFF
16	TRBV12-3/TRBV12-4	many	CASSLGGGQGTEPQHF
14	TRBV29-1	many	CSVVVIGDLYEQYF
15	TRBV9	.	CASSVVGVGYNEQFF
17	TRBV12-3/TRBV12-4	many	CASNPMAGRDVTDTQYF
16	TRBV20-1	many	CSASPGQGLSNYGYTF
14	TRBV6-2/TRBV6-3	.	CASTYRQGTDTQYF
12	TRBV7-2	.	CASGQGEPGAFF
13	TRBV2	many	CASTLRHSYEQYF
13	TRBV15	.	CATSAVGQNIQYF
15	TRBV24-1	few	CAISEGLGVYNEQFF
18	TRBV9	few	CASSPQSLGSGLNEKLFF
16	TRBV27	many	CASSLLAGLNTGELFF
19	TRBV19	.	CASSIVGTGAPALQETQYF
17	TRBV24-1	.	CATSDSSGGISYNEQFF
13	TRBV7-6	few	CASSLDLTQPQHF
14	TRBV3-1	many	CASSQVSEWGELFF
15	TRBV9	.	CASSVGADSDQPQHF
17	TRBV7-2	few	CASRPSGLGQPNTEAFF
15	TRBV12-3/TRBV12-4	many	CATRAGQVQNTEAFF
17	TRBV24-1	.	CATSDLSRGRGDQPQHF
16	TRBV3-1	many	CASSPLGTSGNYEQYF
13	TRBV29-1	many	CSVEDRGQETQYF
14	TRBV20-1	few	CSAGGRGSGGELFF
14	TRBV13	many	CASSLRYRDDGYTF
13	TRBV12-3/TRBV12-4	.	CASNRERYNEQFF